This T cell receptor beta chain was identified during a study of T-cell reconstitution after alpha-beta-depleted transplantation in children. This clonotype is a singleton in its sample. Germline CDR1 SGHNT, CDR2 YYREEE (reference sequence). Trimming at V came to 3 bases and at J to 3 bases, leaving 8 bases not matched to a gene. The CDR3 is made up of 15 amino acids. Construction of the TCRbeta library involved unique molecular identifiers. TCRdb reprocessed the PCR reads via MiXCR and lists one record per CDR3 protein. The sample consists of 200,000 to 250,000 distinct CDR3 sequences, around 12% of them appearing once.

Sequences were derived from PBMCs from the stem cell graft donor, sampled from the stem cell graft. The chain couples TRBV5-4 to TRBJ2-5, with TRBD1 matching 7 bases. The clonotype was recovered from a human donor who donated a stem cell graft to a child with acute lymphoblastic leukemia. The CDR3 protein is CASSSPGGREETQYF. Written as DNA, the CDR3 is TGTGCCAGCAGCTCCCCAGGGGGACGTGAAGAGACCCAGTACTTC. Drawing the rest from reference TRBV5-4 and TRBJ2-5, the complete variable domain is ETGVTQSPTHLIKTRGQQVTLRCSSQSGHNTVSWYQQALGQGPQFIFQYYREEENGRGNFPPRFSGLQFPNYSSELNVNALELDDSALYLCASSSPGGREETQYFGPGTRLLVL.